This T cell receptor beta chain was identified in a study of cytomegalovirus exposure and HLA in healthy donors. Study-wide results and caveats: 164 TCR beta chains were listed as cytomegalovirus-associated.

Germline assignment: CDR1 SQVTM and CDR2 ANQGSEA. This CDR3 contains 13 residues. This PCR relied on a set of 60 Vbeta primers and 13 Jbeta primers. Clones were sequenced by immunoSEQ multiplex PCR, and TCRdb holds only the in-frame ones, with some missing. This table has approximately 150,000 clones, more than 75% appearing once. This clone turned up a few times. Its specificity is not known. Sequencing was carried out using PBMCs. The V and J genes are TRBV29-1 and TRBJ2-3; the match to TRBD2 covers 13 bases. The receptor comes from a man aged 25-45 years in good health and CMV-seropositive. Here the CDR3 DNA reads TGCGCAGGACTAGCGGGAGTAGGAGATACGCAGTATTTT. This codes for CAGLAGVGDTQYF.